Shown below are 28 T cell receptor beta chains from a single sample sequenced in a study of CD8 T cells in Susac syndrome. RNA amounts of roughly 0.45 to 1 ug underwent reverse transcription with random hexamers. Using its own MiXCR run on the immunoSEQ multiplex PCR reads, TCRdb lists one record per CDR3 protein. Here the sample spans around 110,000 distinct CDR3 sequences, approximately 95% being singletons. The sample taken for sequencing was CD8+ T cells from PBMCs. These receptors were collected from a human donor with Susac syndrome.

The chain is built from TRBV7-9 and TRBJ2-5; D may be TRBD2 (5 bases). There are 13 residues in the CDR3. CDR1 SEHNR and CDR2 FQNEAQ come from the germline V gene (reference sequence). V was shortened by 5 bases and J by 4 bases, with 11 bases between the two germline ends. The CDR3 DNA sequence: TGTGCCAGCAGCACCCCTCGGGGAGAGACCCAGTACTTC. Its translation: CASSTPRGETQYF.

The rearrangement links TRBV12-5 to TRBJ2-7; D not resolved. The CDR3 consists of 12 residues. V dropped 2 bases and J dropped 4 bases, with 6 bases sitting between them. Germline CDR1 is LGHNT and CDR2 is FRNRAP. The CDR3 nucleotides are TGTGCTAGTGGTTTGTCTCAGTACGAGCAGTACTTC. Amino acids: CASGLSQYEQYF.

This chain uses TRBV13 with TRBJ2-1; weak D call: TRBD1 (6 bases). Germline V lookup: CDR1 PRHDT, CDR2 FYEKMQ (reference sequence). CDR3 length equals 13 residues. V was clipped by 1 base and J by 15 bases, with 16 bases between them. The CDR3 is CASSLVTRDTPFF. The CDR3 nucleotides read TGTGCCAGCAGCTTAGTGACCCGGGACACTCCGTTCTTC.

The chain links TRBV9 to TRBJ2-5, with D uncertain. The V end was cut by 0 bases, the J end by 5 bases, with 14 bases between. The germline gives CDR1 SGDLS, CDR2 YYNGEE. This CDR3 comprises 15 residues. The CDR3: CASSVGGGFGETQYF. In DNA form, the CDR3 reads TGTGCCAGCAGCGTAGGGGGTGGGTTTGGGGAGACCCAGTACTTC. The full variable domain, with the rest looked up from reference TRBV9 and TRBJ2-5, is DSGVTQTPKHLITATGQRVTLRCSPRSGDLSVYWYQQSLDQGLQFLIQYYNGEERAKGNILERFSAQQFPDLHSELNLSSLELGDSALYFCASSVGGGFGETQYFGPGTRLLVL.

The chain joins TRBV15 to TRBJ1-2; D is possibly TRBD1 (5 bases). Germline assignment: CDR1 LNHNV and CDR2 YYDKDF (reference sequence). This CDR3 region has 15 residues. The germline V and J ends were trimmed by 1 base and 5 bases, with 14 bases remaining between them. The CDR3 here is CATSRAGREAYGYTF. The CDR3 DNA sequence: TGTGCCACCAGCAGAGCGGGCAGGGAAGCGTATGGCTACACCTTC. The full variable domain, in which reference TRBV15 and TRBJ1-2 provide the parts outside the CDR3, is DAMVIQNPRYQVTQFGKPVTLSCSQTLNHNVMYWYQQKSSQAPKLLFHYYDKDFNNEADTPDNFQSRRPNTSFCFLDIRSPGLGDTAMYLCATSRAGREAYGYTFGSGTRLTVV.

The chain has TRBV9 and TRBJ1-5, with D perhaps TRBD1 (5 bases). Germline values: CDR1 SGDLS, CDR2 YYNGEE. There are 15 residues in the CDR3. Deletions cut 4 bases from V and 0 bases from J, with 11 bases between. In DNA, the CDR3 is TGTGCCAGCAGCCGGGGGGGGAATAGCAATCAGCCCCAGCATTTT. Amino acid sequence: CASSRGGNSNQPQHF.

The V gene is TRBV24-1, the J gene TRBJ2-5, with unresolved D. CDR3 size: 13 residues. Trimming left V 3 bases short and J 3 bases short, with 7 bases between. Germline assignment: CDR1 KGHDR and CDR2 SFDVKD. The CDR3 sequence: CATSDGGKETQYF. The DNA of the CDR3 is TGTGCCACCAGTGATGGTGGTAAAGAGACCCAGTACTTC.

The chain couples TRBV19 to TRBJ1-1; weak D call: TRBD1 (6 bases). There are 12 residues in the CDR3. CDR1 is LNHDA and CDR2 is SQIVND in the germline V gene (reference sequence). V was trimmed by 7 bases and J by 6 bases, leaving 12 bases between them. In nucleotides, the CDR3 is TGTGCCAGTATGGGGACAACCGCTGAAGCTTTCTTT. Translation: CASMGTTAEAFF.

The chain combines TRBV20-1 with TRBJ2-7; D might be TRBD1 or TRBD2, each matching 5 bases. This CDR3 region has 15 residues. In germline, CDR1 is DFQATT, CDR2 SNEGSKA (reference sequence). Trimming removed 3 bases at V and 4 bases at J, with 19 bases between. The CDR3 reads CSASLLEGSDYEQYF. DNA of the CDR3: TGCAGTGCTAGCTTATTAGAGGGGAGCGATTACGAGCAGTACTTC.

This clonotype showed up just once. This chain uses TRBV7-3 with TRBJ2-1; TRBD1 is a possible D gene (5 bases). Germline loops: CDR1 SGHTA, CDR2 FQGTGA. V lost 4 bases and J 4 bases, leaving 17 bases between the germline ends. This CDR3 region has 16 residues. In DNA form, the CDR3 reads TGTGCCAGCAGCTCCCCGGACAAGTTTGGTTACAATGAGCAGTTCTTC. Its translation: CASSSPDKFGYNEQFF.

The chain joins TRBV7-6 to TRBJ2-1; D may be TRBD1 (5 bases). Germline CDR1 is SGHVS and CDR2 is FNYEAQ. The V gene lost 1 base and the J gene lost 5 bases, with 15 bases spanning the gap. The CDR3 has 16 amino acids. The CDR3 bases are TGTGCCAGCAGCTTAGAGATGGCAGGGTGGGACAATGAGCAGTTCTTC. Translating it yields CASSLEMAGWDNEQFF.

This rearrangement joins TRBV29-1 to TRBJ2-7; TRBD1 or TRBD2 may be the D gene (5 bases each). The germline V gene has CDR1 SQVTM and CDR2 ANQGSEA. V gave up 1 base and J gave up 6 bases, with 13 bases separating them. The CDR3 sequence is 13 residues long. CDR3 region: CSVEGGLGSEQYF. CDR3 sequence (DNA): TGCAGCGTTGAAGGGGGGTTGGGTTCCGAGCAGTACTTC.

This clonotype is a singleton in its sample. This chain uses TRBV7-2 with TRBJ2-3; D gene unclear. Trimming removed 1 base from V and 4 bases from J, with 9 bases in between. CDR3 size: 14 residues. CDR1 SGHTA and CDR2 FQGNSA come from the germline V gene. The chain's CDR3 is CASSLEGSADTQYF. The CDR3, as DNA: TGTGCCAGCAGCTTAGAAGGGTCGGCAGATACGCAGTATTTT.

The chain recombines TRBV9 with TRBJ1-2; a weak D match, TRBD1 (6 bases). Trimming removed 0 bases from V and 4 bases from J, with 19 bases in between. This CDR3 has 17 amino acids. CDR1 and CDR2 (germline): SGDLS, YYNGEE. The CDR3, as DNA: TGTGCCAGCAGCGTAGATCGGGGGCGCGAGGACGTCTATGGCTACACCTTC. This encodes CASSVDRGREDVYGYTF.

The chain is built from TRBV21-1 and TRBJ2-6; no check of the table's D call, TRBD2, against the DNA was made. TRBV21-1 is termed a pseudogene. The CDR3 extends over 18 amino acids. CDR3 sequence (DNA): TGTGCCAGCAGCAAAAAGGGTAGAGGAGGTTCTGGGGCCAACGTCCTGACTTTC. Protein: CASSKKGRGGSGANVLTF.

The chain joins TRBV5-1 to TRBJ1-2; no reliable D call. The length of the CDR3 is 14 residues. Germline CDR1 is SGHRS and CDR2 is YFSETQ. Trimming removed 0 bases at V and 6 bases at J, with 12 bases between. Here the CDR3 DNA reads TGCGCCAGCAGCTTGGCCGGGGAAGGGAATGGCTACACCTTC. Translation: CASSLAGEGNGYTF. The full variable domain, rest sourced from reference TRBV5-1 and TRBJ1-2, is KAGVTQTPRYLIKTRGQQVTLSCSPISGHRSVSWYQQTPGQGLQFLFEYFSETQRNKGNFPGRFSGRQFSNSRSEMNVSTLELGDSALYLCASSLAGEGNGYTFGSGTRLTVV.

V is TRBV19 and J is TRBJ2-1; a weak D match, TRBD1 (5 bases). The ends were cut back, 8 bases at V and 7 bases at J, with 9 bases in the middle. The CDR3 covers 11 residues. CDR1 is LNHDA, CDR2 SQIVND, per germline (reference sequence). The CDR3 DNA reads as TGTGCCAGTGGGGCATCTAATGAGCAGTTCTTC. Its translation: CASGASNEQFF.

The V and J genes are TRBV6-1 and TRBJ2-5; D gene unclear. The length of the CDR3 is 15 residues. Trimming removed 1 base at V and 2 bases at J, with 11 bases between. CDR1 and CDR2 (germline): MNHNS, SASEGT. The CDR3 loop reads CASSEDGNPQETQYF. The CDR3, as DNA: TGTGCCAGCAGTGAAGACGGAAACCCACAAGAGACCCAGTACTTC.

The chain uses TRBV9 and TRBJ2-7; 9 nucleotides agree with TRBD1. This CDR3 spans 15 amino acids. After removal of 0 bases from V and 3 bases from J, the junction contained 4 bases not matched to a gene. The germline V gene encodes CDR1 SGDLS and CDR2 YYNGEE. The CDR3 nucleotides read TGTGCCAGCAGCGTAGAAGGACAGGGGAACTACGAGCAGTACTTC. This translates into CASSVEGQGNYEQYF. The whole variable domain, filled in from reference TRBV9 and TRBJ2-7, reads DSGVTQTPKHLITATGQRVTLRCSPRSGDLSVYWYQQSLDQGLQFLIQYYNGEERAKGNILERFSAQQFPDLHSELNLSSLELGDSALYFCASSVEGQGNYEQYFGPGTRLTVT.

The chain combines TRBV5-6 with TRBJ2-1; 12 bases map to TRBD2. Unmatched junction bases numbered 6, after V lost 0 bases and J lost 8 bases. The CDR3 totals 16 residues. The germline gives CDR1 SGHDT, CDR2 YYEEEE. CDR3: CASSLELAGGGDEQFF. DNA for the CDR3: TGTGCCAGCAGCTTGGAACTAGCGGGGGGAGGTGATGAGCAGTTCTTC.

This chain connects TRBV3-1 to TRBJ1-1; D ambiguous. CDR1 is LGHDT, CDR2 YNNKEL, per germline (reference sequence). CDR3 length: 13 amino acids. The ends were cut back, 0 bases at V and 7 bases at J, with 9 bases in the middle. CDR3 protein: CASSQDWGVEAFF. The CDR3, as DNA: TGTGCCAGCAGCCAAGATTGGGGAGTTGAAGCTTTCTTT.

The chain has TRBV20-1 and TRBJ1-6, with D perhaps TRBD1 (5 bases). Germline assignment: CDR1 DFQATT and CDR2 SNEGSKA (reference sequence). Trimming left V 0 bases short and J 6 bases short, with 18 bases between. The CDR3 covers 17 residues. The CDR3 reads CSARDDFGAGGNSPLHF. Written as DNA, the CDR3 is TGCAGTGCTAGAGATGATTTCGGGGCTGGGGGTAATTCACCCCTCCACTTT.

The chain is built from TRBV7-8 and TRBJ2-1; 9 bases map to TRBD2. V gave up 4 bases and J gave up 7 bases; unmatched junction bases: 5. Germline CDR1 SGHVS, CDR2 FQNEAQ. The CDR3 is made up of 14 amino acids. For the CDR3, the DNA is TGTGCCAGCAGCTATAGCGGGGGTATGAATGAGCAGTTCTTC. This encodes CASSYSGGMNEQFF.

CDR3 in DNA: TGTGCCAGCAGCTTACAGGGGCTAATCTACGAGCAGTACTTC. It is translated as CASSLQGLIYEQYF. The rearrangement joins TRBV7-9 to TRBJ2-7, with D possibly TRBD1 on 6 matching bases. V was pared by 2 bases and J by 3 bases, with 11 bases between. This CDR3 is 14 amino acids long. From germline, CDR1 is SEHNR and CDR2 FQNEAQ (reference sequence).

CDR3 in DNA: TGTGCCAGCAGCTTAGGCGGGCGCTCAGATACGCAGTATTTT. This gives the protein CASSLGGRSDTQYF. The V call is TRBV7-9, the J call TRBJ2-3, with a weak D call TRBD2 (5 bases). V lost 1 base and J lost 4, with 9 bases in between. Germline CDR1 reads SEHNR; CDR2 reads FQNEAQ (reference sequence). The CDR3 runs 14 residues.

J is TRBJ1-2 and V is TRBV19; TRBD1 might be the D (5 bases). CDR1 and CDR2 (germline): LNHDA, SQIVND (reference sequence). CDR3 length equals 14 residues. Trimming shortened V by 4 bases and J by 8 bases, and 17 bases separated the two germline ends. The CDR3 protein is CASSTTLRQRGYTF. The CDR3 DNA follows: TGTGCCAGTAGTACGACCCTCCGACAGAGGGGCTACACCTTC.

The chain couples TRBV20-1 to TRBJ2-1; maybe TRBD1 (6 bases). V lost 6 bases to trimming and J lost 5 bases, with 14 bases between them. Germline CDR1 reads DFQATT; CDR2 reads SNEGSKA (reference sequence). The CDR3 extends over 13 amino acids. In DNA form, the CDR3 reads TGCAGTGCCCACGATTGGACAGACAATGAGCAGTTCTTC. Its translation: CSAHDWTDNEQFF.

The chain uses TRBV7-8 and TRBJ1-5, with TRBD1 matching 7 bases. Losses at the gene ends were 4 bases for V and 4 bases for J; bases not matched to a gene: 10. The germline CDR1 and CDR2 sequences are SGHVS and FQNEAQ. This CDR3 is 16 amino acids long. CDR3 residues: CASSSRQGSSNQPQHF. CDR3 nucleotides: TGTGCCAGCAGCTCAAGACAGGGTAGTTCTAATCAGCCCCAGCATTTT.